One TCR beta chain is described in this entry. The antigen remains undetermined. The V and J ends lost 5 bases and 3 bases, in that order; junction bases with no gene match: 5. Germline V gene data show CDR1 as LNHNV and CDR2 as YYDKDF (reference sequence). The CDR3 extends over 15 amino acids. The PCR employed 60 Vbeta primers together with 13 Jbeta primers. Profiled with immunoSEQ multiplex PCR; TCRdb holds only in-frame clones, not every one. The data show 210,000 or so clones, with 85% to 90% seen just once and about 1.2% held by the top ten. The sample belongs to a study of cytomegalovirus exposure and HLA in healthy donors. In the study overall: About 85 million unique TCRs from HLA-typed donors were held in an early release of data. Study-wide points: Earlier results showed most TCR beta V segments being productive about 87% or about 30% of the time. With high specificity and sensitivity, the classifier reportedly diagnosed cytomegalovirus status.

As for the donors, each was a healthy bone marrow donor. The receptor's source is a human donor in good health. The sequenced sample consisted of PBMCs. V is TRBV15 and J is TRBJ2-1, with 9 bases matching TRBD2. CDR3 nucleotides: TGTGCCACCAGCGGACCTAGCGGGGTCTACAATGAGCAGTTCTTC. Protein sequence: CATSGPSGVYNEQFF.